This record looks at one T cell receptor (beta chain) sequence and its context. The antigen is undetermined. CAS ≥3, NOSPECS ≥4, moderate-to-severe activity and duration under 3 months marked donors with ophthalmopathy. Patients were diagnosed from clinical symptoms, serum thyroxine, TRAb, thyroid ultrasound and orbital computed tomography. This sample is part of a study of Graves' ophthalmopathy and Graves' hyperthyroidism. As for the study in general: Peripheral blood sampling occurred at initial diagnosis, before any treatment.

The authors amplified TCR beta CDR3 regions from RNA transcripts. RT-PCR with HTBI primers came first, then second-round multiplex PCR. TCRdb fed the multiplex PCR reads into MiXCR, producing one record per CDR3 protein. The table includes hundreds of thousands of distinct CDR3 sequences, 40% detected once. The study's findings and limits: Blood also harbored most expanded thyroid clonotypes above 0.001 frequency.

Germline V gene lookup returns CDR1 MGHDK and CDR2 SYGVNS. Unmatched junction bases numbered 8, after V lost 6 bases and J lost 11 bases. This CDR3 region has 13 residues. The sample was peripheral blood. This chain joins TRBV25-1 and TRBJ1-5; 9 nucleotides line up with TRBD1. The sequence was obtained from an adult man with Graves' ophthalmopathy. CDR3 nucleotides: TGTGCCAGCAGAAGGACAGGGGTCGAGACCCAGCATTTT. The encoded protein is CASRRTGVETQHF.